The rows below give T cell receptor beta chains drawn from one sample of a study of glioma-infiltrating T cells after dendritic cell vaccination. The assay was immunoSEQ multiplex PCR, and TCRdb's table has in-frame clones only and misses some. The table includes fewer than 85,000 clones, about four fifths detected once. The sample here was blood, taken before dendritic cell vaccination. These receptors were collected from a human donor with glioblastoma. Each CDR3 is given with its conserved first and last residue.

j_call: TRBJ2-3; v_call: TRBV6-1; cdr3_aa: CASSESTVFSINLRTTQYF
j_call: TRBJ2-1; v_call: TRBV5-6; cdr3_aa: CASSLLDGRNNEQFF
j_call: TRBJ1-5; v_call: TRBV5-8; cdr3_aa: CASSGGTGSRFSNQPQHF
j_call: TRBJ2-5; v_call: TRBV5-4; cdr3_aa: CASSLSGDETQYF
j_call: TRBJ2-6; v_call: TRBV15; cdr3_aa: CATGRQNGANVLTF
j_call: TRBJ2-1; v_call: TRBV5-1; cdr3_aa: CASSLNGQGASEKQFF
j_call: TRBJ2-3; v_call: TRBV5-1; cdr3_aa: CASSREGDTQYF
j_call: TRBJ2-5; v_call: TRBV9; cdr3_aa: CASSVAGGRQETQYF
j_call: TRBJ1-2; v_call: TRBV6-4; cdr3_aa: CASSDSNRDRLVGYTF
j_call: TRBJ2-2; v_call: TRBV5-6; cdr3_aa: CASSLKTGWTGELFF
j_call: TRBJ1-4; v_call: TRBV19; cdr3_aa: CASNPRMNNEKLFF
j_call: TRBJ1-5; v_call: TRBV9; cdr3_aa: CASSVRDSNQPQHF
j_call: TRBJ2-2; v_call: TRBV6-4; cdr3_aa: CASSAQGDTGELFF
j_call: TRBJ2-1; v_call: TRBV5-1; cdr3_aa: CASSFTPTGTGRGNEQFF
j_call: TRBJ1-1; v_call: TRBV5-1; cdr3_aa: CASILFTEAFF
j_call: TRBJ1-3; v_call: TRBV7-2; cdr3_aa: CASSLGSFGGNTIYF
j_call: TRBJ2-2; v_call: TRBV5-5; cdr3_aa: CASSLLKGQGFSGELFF
j_call: TRBJ1-1; v_call: TRBV7-3; cdr3_aa: CASSPRPGYTEAFF
j_call: TRBJ1-1; v_call: TRBV27; cdr3_aa: CASSPPAGRTEAFF
j_call: TRBJ1-3; v_call: TRBV19; cdr3_aa: CASHLGQDPWNTIYF
j_call: TRBJ2-1; v_call: TRBV11-3; cdr3_aa: CASSGIAGGEQFF
j_call: TRBJ1-1; v_call: TRBV4-1; cdr3_aa: CASSGQGGGVTEAFF
j_call: TRBJ2-1; v_call: TRBV2; cdr3_aa: CASRGTSGGRNEQFF
j_call: TRBJ1-2; v_call: TRBV6-6; cdr3_aa: CASSYSPHNGYTF
j_call: TRBJ1-2; v_call: TRBV19; cdr3_aa: CASSIGGGQANYGYTF
j_call: TRBJ1-4; v_call: TRBV5-1; cdr3_aa: CASRDRGREKLFF
j_call: TRBJ2-1; v_call: TRBV11-2; cdr3_aa: CASRKGGRGGSEQFF
j_call: TRBJ2-5; v_call: TRBV9; cdr3_aa: CASSVSQEETQYF
j_call: TRBJ2-7; v_call: TRBV18; cdr3_aa: CASSIRRDRVSYEQYF
j_call: TRBJ2-2; v_call: TRBV15; cdr3_aa: CATSRRASNTGELFF
j_call: TRBJ1-2; v_call: TRBV7-9; cdr3_aa: CASSSTTDRVGGYTF
j_call: TRBJ2-7; v_call: TRBV2; cdr3_aa: CASRPTSGEVYEQYF
j_call: TRBJ1-2; v_call: TRBV10-3; cdr3_aa: CATWDRGYGYTF
j_call: TRBJ2-1; v_call: TRBV6-5; cdr3_aa: CATTLSGSPYNEQFF
j_call: TRBJ2-7; v_call: TRBV7-6; cdr3_aa: CASSYAGNEQYF
j_call: TRBJ1-3; v_call: TRBV19; cdr3_aa: CASSIDAAGSGNTIYF
j_call: TRBJ2-1; v_call: TRBV6-5; cdr3_aa: CASSRTVSNEQFF
j_call: TRBJ2-3; v_call: TRBV5-1; cdr3_aa: CASSDRGLVDTQYF
j_call: TRBJ2-4; v_call: TRBV25-1; cdr3_aa: CASSDQGAAKNIQYF
j_call: TRBJ2-1; v_call: TRBV6-5; cdr3_aa: CASSYYITSSYNEQFF
j_call: TRBJ2-2; v_call: TRBV25-1; cdr3_aa: CASSLGTVNTGELFF